The TCR beta chain described here comes from a study of CXCR3-negative and CXCR3-positive naive CD8 T cells. Details on this clonotype: Its antigen is as yet unknown.

Study findings and constraints: High diversity, comparable across both naive subsets, contrasted with much lower diversity in memory CD8+ cells. Researchers report that CXCR3-positive naive cells carry more hydrophobic TRB CDR3s than CXCR3-negative naive cells.

CDR1 and CDR2 from the germline V gene are SGHVS and FNYEAQ. This CDR3 has 16 residues. The TRB cDNA libraries were prepared by 5' RACE with UMI labels. TCRdb re-called the 5' RACE reads and shows each CDR3 protein once, DNA omitted. The repertoire table contains about 41,000 distinct CDR3 sequences. The source of this sequence is a human donor in good health. Some clones in this sample may be carry-over from other donors' samples. Input material: naive CXCR3- CD8+ T cells from blood. Subset in this sample: CD45RO-CCR7+CD27+CD95- naive CD8+ T cells lacking CXCR3 (TNR3-). The chain combines TRBV7-6 with TRBJ2-2; TCRdb indicates TRBD2, and absent DNA this call remains unverified. CDR3 protein: CASSFRAGTNTGELFF.